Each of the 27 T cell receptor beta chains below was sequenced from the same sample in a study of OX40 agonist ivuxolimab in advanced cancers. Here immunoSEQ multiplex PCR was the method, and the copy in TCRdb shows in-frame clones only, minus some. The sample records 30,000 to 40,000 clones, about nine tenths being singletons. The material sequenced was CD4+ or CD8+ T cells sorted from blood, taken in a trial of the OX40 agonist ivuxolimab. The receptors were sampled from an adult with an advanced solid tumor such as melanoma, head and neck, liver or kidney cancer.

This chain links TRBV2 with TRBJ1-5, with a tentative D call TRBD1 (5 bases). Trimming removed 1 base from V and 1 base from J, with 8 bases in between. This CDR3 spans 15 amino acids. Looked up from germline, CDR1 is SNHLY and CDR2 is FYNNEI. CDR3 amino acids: CASSEESGSNQPQHF. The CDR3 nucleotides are TGTGCCAGCAGTGAAGAGTCAGGGAGCAATCAGCCCCAGCATTTT.

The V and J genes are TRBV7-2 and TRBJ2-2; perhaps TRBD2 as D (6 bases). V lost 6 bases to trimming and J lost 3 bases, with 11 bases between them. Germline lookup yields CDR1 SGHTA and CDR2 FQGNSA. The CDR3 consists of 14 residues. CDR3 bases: TGTGCCAGCAGACCGGGGAGGTACACCGGGGAGCTGTTTTTT. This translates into CASRPGRYTGELFF.

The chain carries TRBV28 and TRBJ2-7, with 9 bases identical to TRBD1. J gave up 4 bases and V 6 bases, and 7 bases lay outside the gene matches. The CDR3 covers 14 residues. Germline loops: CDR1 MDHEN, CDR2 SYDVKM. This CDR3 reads CASRRGTGLYEQYF. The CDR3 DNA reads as TGTGCCAGCAGAAGGGGGACAGGGCTATACGAGCAGTACTTC.

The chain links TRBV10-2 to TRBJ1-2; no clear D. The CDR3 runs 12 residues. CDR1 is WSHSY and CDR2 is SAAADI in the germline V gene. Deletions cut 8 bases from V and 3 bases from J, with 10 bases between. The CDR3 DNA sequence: TGCGCCAGCTCGGATCGTTACTATGGCTACACCTTC. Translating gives CASSDRYYGYTF.

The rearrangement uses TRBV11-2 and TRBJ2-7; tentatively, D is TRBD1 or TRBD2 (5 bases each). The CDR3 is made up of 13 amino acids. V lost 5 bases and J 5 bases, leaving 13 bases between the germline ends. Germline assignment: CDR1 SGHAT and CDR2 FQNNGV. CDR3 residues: CASSRGTGHEQYF. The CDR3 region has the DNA TGTGCCAGCAGCCGAGGGACGGGCCACGAGCAGTACTTC.

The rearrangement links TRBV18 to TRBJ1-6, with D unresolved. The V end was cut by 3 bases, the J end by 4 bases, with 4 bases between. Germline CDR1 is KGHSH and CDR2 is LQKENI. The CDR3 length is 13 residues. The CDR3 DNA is TGTGCCAGCTCACCCGAGTATAATTCACCCCTCCACTTT. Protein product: CASSPEYNSPLHF.

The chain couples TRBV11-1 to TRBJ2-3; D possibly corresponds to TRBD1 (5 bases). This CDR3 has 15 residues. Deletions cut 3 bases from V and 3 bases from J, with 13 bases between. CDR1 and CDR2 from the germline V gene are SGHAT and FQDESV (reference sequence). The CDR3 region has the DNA TGTGCCAGCAGCTTGGGCAGGGAAGGGACAGATACGCAGTATTTT. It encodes CASSLGREGTDTQYF.

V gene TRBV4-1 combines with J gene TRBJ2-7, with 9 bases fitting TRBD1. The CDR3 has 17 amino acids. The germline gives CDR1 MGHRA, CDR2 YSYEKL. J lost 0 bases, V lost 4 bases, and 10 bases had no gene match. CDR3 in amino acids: CASSLGGDRVFSYEQYF. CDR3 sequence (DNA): TGCGCCAGCAGCCTTGGAGGGGACAGGGTGTTCTCCTACGAGCAGTACTTC.

The CDR3 loop reads CAISESPRTYEQYF. CDR3 DNA sequence: TGTGCCATCAGTGAGTCGCCTAGAACCTACGAGCAGTACTTC. The chain employs TRBV10-3 and TRBJ2-5; D not certain. The J call could be wrong; TRBJ2-7 is a better fit for the DNA end. This CDR3 is 14 amino acids long. Germline CDR1 ENHRY, CDR2 SYGVKD.

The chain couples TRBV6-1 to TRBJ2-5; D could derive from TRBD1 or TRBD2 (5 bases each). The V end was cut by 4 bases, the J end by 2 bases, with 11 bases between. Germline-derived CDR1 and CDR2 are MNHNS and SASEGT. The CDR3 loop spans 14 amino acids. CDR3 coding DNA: TGTGCCAGCAGTGGTAACGGGGCTCAAGAGACCCAGTACTTC. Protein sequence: CASSGNGAQETQYF.

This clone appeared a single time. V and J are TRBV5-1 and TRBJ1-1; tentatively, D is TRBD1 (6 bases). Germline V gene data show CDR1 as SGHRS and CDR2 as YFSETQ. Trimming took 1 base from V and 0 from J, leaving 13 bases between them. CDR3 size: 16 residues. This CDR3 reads CASSLSQGFLNTEAFF. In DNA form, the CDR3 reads TGCGCCAGCAGCTTGTCACAGGGATTCTTGAACACTGAAGCTTTCTTT. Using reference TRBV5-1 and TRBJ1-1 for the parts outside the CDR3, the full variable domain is KAGVTQTPRYLIKTRGQQVTLSCSPISGHRSVSWYQQTPGQGLQFLFEYFSETQRNKGNFPGRFSGRQFSNSRSEMNVSTLELGDSALYLCASSLSQGFLNTEAFFGQGTRLTVV.

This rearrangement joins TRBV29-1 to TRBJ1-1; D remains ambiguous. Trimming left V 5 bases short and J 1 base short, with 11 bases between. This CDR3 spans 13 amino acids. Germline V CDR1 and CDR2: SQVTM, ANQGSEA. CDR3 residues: CSVKRAGNTEAFF. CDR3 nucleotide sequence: TGCAGCGTTAAAAGGGCGGGGAACACTGAAGCTTTCTTT.

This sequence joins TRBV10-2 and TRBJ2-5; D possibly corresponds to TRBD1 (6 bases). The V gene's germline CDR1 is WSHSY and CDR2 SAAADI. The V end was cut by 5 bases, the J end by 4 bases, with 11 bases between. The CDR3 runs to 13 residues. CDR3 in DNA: TGCGCCAGCAGTACCAACAGGGCAGAGACCCAGTACTTC. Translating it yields CASSTNRAETQYF.

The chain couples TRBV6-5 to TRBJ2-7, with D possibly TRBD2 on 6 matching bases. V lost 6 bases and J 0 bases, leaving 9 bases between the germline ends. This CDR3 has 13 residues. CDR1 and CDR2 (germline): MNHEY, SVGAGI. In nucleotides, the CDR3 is TGTGCCAGCAGAGCGGGCAGCTCCTACGAGCAGTACTTC. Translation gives CASRAGSSYEQYF.

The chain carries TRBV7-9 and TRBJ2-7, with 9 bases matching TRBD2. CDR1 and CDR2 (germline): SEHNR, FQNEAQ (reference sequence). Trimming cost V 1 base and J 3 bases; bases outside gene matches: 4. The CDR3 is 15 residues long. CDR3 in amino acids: CASSLDGSGGYEQYF. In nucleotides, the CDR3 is TGTGCCAGCAGCTTAGACGGTAGCGGGGGCTACGAGCAGTACTTC.

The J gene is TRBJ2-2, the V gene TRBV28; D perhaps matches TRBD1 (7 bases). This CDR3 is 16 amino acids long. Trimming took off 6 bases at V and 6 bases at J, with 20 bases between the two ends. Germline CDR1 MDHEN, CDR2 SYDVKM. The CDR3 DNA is TGTGCCAGCAGATCTGGCGGGGACAGTGCCGCCGGGGAGCTGTTTTTT. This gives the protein CASRSGGDSAAGELFF.

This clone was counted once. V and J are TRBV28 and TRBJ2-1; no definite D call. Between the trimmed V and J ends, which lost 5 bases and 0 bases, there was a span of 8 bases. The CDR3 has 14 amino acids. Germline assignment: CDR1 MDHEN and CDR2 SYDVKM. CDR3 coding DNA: TGTGCCAGCAGTGGGCCTAGCTCCTACAATGAGCAGTTCTTC. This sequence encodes CASSGPSSYNEQFF.

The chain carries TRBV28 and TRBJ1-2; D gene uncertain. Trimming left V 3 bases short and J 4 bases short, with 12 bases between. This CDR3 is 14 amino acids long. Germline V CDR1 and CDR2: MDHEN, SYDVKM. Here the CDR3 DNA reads TGTGCCAGCAGTTTGGTCCAAAGTTCCTATGGCTACACCTTC. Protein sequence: CASSLVQSSYGYTF.

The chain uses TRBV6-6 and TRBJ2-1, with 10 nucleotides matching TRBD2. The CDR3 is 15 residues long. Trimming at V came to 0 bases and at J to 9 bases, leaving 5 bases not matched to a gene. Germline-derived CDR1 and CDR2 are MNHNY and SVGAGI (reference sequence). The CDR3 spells CASSYSAGGPGEQFF. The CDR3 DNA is TGTGCCAGCAGTTACTCAGCGGGAGGGCCTGGTGAGCAGTTCTTC.

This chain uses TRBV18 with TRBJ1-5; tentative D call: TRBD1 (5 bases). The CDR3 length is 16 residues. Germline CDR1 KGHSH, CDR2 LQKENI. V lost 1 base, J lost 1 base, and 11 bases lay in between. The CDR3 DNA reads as TGTGCCAGCTCACCACTACAGGTAGGGAGCAATCAGCCCCAGCATTTT. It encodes CASSPLQVGSNQPQHF.

The CDR3 bases are TGTGCCAGCAGTGTCGGACGGGCAACTTATTCACCCCTCCACTTT. This codes for CASSVGRATYSPLHF. This chain joins TRBV6-1 and TRBJ1-6; no definite D call. The CDR3 sequence is 15 residues long. Germline CDR1 and CDR2: MNHNS and SASEGT. The V end was cut by 4 bases, the J end by 8 bases, with 15 bases between.

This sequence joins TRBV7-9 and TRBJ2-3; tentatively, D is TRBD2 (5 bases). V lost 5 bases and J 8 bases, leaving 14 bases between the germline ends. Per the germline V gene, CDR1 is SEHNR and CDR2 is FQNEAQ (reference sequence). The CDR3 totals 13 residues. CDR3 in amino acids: CASSGIGMVTQYF. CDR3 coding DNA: TGTGCCAGCAGCGGCATCGGGATGGTTACGCAGTATTTT.

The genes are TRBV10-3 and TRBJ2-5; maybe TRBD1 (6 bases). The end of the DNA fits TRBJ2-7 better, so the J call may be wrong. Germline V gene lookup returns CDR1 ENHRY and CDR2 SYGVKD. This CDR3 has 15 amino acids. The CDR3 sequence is CAISESSGVFYEQYF. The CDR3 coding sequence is TGTGCCATCAGTGAGAGCTCAGGGGTCTTCTACGAGCAGTACTTC.

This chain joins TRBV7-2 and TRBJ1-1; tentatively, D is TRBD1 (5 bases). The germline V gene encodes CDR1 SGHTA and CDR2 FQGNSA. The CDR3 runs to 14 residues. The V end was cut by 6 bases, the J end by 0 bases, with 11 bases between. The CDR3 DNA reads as TGTGCCAGCAGTCAAGGGACGGTGAACACTGAAGCTTTCTTT. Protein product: CASSQGTVNTEAFF.

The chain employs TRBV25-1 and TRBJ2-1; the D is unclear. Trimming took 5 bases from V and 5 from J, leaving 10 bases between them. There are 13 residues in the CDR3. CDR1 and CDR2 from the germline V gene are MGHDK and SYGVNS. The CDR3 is CASSKFPHNEQFF. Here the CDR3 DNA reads TGTGCCAGCAGTAAATTTCCTCACAATGAGCAGTTCTTC.

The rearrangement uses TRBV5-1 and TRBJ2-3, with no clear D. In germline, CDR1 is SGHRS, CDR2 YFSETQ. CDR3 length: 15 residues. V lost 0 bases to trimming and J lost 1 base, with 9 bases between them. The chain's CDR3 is CASSLGLGRTDTQYF. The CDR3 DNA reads TGCGCCAGCAGCTTGGGCCTTGGCCGCACAGATACGCAGTATTTT.

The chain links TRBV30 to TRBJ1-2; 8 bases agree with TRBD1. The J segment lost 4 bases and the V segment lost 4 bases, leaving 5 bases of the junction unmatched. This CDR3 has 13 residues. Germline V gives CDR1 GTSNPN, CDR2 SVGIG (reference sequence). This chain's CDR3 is CAWNTGTGYGYTF. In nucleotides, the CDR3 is TGTGCCTGGAATACCGGGACAGGCTATGGCTACACCTTC.